This T cell receptor beta chain was retrieved from a study of metastatic and nonmetastatic thyroid tumors (dated by TCRdb to about 2020). About the investigation overall: Repertoires were compared across peripheral blood and tumor or nodule tissue samples from malignant and benign thyroid patients.

Taken from cysteine to phenylalanine, the CDR3 has 16 residues. The CDR3 DNA has 48 bases and is translated from base 1. The germline V and J ends show losses of 4 bases and 3 bases respectively, and no gene match explains 10 bases of the junction. From a lookup of the germline V gene, CDR1 and CDR2 are SGHRS and YFSETQ. Many counts were recorded for this clone. Its antigen remains undetermined. There are no base qualities to consult, and no much larger clone falls within one base. Findings and caveats that apply to the study as a whole: In both blood and tumor samples, TCR beta diversity was reported to be significantly higher in malignant tumors than in benign nodules.

Library method: PCR. Sequenced using an Illumina HiSeq 4000. The TCR beta-chain CDR3 region of each patient was profiled by high-throughput sequencing. The source study handled its data this way. Drawing on CDR3 differences between clinicopathological groups, the researchers built a classifier meant to tell apart patients with distant-metastatic papillary thyroid cancer. The Shannon index was used to assess repertoire diversity, and the Morisita-Horn index was used to assess tumor-blood repertoire similarity. Using fastp trimming at Q25 and MiXCR clonotype assembly, TCRdb reanalyzed the public sequencing data and kept in-frame beta chains. These V and J calls derive from TCRdb rather than the authors' analysis. This sample gives 25,000 to 30,000 clones in total; over 20% of them show up just once. The ten largest clonotypes hold roughly 14% of the sample. Before undergoing thyroid surgery, none of the patients had been given any kind of treatment. Patient clinical samples collected from about 2012 to 2019 were retrospectively analysed using T-cell receptor beta sequencing.

This clonotype originated in a female donor with papillary thyroid cancer or a benign thyroid nodule (not recorded which). Some clones in this sample may be carry-over from other donors' samples. Recombination joined TRBV5-1 with TRBJ2-3; 8 bases in the junction line up with TRBD1. Sequenced material: blood. The CDR3 here reads CASSPLGQGTTDTQYF. The DNA sequence reads TGCGCCAGCAGCCCCCTCGGACAGGGCACGACAGATACGCAGTATTTT. The reference TRBV5-1 and TRBJ2-3 proteins fill in what lies around the CDR3, so the full variable domain reads KAGVTQTPRYLIKTRGQQVTLSCSPISGHRSVSWYQQTPGQGLQFLFEYFSETQRNKGNFPGRFSGRQFSNSRSEMNVSTLELGDSALYLCASSPLGQGTTDTQYFGPGTRLTVL.